This TCR beta chain was observed in a study of beta chain features in type 1 diabetes. From germline, CDR1 is GTSNPN and CDR2 SVGIG (reference sequence). The CDR3 has 13 residues. Trimming stripped 3 bases from V and 6 bases from J, with 12 bases between. Isolated RNA was reverse transcribed in full, so expressed TCRB transcripts were sequenced. Here immunoSEQ multiplex PCR was the method, and the copy in TCRdb shows in-frame clones only, minus some. The repertoire consists of hundreds of thousands of clones, with around 16% occurring once and the leading ten covering 0.09% to 0.095%. The gene calls are TRBV30 and TRBJ1-5; no reliable D call. Sequenced sample: naive CD4+ T cells from blood. The sequence was collected from a man in his late teens or twenties in good health. The CDR3 nucleotides are TGTGCCTGGAGCCGGGGATCGGTTCAGCCCCAGCATTTT. Its translation: CAWSRGSVQPQHF.